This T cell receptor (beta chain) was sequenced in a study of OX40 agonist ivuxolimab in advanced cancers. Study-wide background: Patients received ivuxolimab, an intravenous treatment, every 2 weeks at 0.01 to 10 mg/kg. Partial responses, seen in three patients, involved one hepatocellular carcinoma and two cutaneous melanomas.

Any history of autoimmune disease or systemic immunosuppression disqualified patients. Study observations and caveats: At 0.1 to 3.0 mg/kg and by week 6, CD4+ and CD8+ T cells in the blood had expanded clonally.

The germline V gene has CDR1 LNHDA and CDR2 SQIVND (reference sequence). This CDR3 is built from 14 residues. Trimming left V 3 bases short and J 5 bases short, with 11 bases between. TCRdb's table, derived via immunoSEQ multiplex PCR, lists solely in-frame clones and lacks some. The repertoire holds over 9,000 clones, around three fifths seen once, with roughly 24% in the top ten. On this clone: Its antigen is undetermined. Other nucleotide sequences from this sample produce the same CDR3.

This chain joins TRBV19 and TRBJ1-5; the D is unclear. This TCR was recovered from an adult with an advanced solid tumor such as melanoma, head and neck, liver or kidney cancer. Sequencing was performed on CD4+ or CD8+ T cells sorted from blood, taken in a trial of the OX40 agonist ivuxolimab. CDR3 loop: CASSIWTGDQPQHF. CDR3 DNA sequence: TGTGCCAGTAGTATTTGGACGGGCGATCAGCCCCAGCATTTT.